Presented here are 14 T cell receptor beta chains from one specimen sequenced in a study of blood T cell repertoires in COVID-19. Sequenced by immunoSEQ multiplex PCR; TCRdb stores in-frame clones only, minus some. Of around 300,000 clones in the sample, 70% to 90% are singletons; the top ten hold 5.5% to 7%. Sequenced sample: PBMCs or T cells enriched from blood (not recorded which). Every receptor here comes from a woman in her 40s who had recovered from COVID-19.

The chain recombines TRBV23-1 with TRBJ2-2; TRBD2 agrees at 7 bases. TRBV23-1 is classed as an ORF, of uncertain function. V dropped 7 bases and J dropped 2; count of bases not matched to a gene: 13. The CDR3 covers 17 residues. This CDR3 is CASTQGSGLTNTGELFF. The CDR3 region has the DNA TGCGCCAGCACTCAGGGTAGCGGGCTGACAAACACCGGGGAGCTGTTTTTT.

This clone was seen a single time. The chain joins TRBV7-3 to TRBJ2-2; 7 nucleotides align to TRBD1. CDR1 is SGHTA and CDR2 is FQGTGA in the germline V gene. The CDR3 consists of 15 residues. V trimming: 5 bases; J trimming: 4 bases; junction bases outside the gene matches: 7. CDR3 DNA: TGTGCCAGCAGCCAGGACAGGACCCCCACCGGGGAGCTGTTTTTT. Encoded protein: CASSQDRTPTGELFF.

The J gene is TRBJ2-7, the V gene TRBV5-1, with 7 bases matching TRBD2. The V and J ends lost 0 bases and 6 bases, in that order; junction bases with no gene match: 9. The length of the CDR3 is 15 residues. Germline V gene data show CDR1 as SGHRS and CDR2 as YFSETQ. CDR3 region: CASSLDGGRPAEQYF. The CDR3 DNA sequence: TGCGCCAGCAGCTTGGATGGCGGGAGACCTGCCGAGCAGTACTTC.

CDR3 bases: TGCGCCAGCAGCTTGTTGACAGGGGGGGACCAAGAGACCCAGTACTTC. Its protein is CASSLLTGGDQETQYF. The chain recombines TRBV5-1 with TRBJ2-5, with 9 bases matching TRBD1. The V gene's germline CDR1 is SGHRS and CDR2 YFSETQ. This CDR3 is 16 amino acids long. Trimming took 1 base from V and 0 from J; bases not matched to a gene: 4.

This chain uses TRBV27 with TRBJ1-6; D uncertain. Germline CDR1 reads MNHEY; CDR2 reads SMNVEV (reference sequence). The V end lost 8 bases, the J end lost 9 bases, and 14 bases lay between the germline ends. CDR3 length equals 13 residues. The CDR3 nucleotides are TGTGCCAGCCGTCCGGGAGACCTTTCACCCCTCCACTTT. It translates to CASRPGDLSPLHF.

The chain has TRBV10-2 and TRBJ1-4; no clear D. Germline V gives CDR1 WSHSY, CDR2 SAAADI. The CDR3 has 14 amino acids. V lost 3 bases to trimming and J lost 5 bases, with 10 bases between them. In DNA form, the CDR3 reads TGCGCCAGCAGTGAAAACAGCCTGAATGAAAAACTGTTTTTT. Its protein product is CASSENSLNEKLFF.

V gene TRBV18 combines with J gene TRBJ2-7; the D gene is possibly TRBD2 (6 bases). CDR1 KGHSH and CDR2 LQKENI come from the germline V gene. The CDR3 consists of 15 residues. Between the trimmed V and J ends, which lost 0 bases and 6 bases, there was a span of 15 bases. CDR3 amino acids: CASSPPGTGMIEQYF. CDR3 DNA: TGTGCCAGCTCACCACCGGGGACTGGCATGATCGAGCAGTACTTC.

In nucleotides, the CDR3 is TGTGCCAGTAGTCCCCGAAACAGGGGGAGCAATCAGCCCCAGCATTTT. It codes for CASSPRNRGSNQPQHF. This chain links TRBV19 with TRBJ1-5; TRBD1 agrees at 8 bases. The CDR3 is 16 residues long. Losses at the gene ends were 5 bases for V and 1 base for J; bases not matched to a gene: 7. Looked up from germline, CDR1 is LNHDA and CDR2 is SQIVND (reference sequence).

The chain carries TRBV5-5 and TRBJ2-5; 10 nucleotides line up with TRBD1. Germline values: CDR1 SGHKS, CDR2 YYEKEE (reference sequence). The V and J ends lost 4 bases and 12 bases, in that order; junction bases with no gene match: 12. The CDR3 is made up of 14 amino acids. CDR3 in DNA: TGTGCCAGCAGCCACCGGGACAGGGGCCCCTGGGAGTACTTC. Amino acids: CASSHRDRGPWEYF.

The CDR3 here is CSVWTGSPSGANVLTF. Here the CDR3 DNA reads TGCAGCGTATGGACAGGGTCACCCTCTGGGGCCAACGTCCTGACTTTC. V gene TRBV29-1 combines with J gene TRBJ2-6; 8 positions agree with TRBD1. Trimming removed 6 bases from V and 0 bases from J; junction bases left unmatched: 7. The CDR3 is 16 amino acids. In germline, CDR1 is SQVTM, CDR2 ANQGSEA.

V and J are TRBV9 and TRBJ2-5, with D possibly being TRBD1 (6 bases). The CDR3 has 15 amino acids. The germline CDR1 and CDR2 sequences are SGDLS and YYNGEE. Trimming removed 1 base from V and 3 bases from J, with 13 bases in between. The chain's CDR3 is CASSVNLDRKETQYF. The CDR3 region has the DNA TGTGCCAGCAGCGTAAACCTCGACAGGAAAGAGACCCAGTACTTC.

V gene TRBV6-5 combines with J gene TRBJ2-1; 10 bases map to TRBD2. J gave up 8 bases and V 5 bases, and 9 bases lay outside the gene matches. This CDR3 region has 15 residues. Germline assignment: CDR1 MNHEY and CDR2 SVGAGI. DNA of the CDR3: TGTGCCAGCAGTCGGGGCCGCCTAGCGGGGGATGAGCAGTTCTTC. Translation: CASSRGRLAGDEQFF.

This clone was seen only once. This CDR3 reads CASTPRDTQYF. The DNA for the CDR3 is TGTGCCAGCACCCCCCGTGATACGCAGTATTTT. The chain carries TRBV12-3 or TRBV12-4 and TRBJ2-3; D gene unclear. Trimming took off 7 bases at V and 6 bases at J, with 8 bases between the two ends. This CDR3 comprises 11 residues.

V usage is TRBV27 and J usage is TRBJ2-3; 9 bases are shared with TRBD2. V was clipped by 2 bases and J by 2 bases; unmatched bases: 11. Germline CDR1 MNHEY, CDR2 SMNVEV (reference sequence). The CDR3 runs to 18 residues. The CDR3, as DNA: TGTGCCAGCAGTTTAAAGGGCGGACTAGCGACTATCACAGATACGCAGTATTTT. This translates into CASSLKGGLATITDTQYF.